This TCR beta chain was retrieved from a study of blood T cell repertoires in COVID-19. About the study: COVID-19 samples from acute and convalescent phases originated in the United States, Italy and Spain. T cells, B-cell-depleted T cells, or PBMCs provided the cDNA or gDNA that served as material.

Measured with immunoSEQ multiplex PCR; TCRdb has only the in-frame clones, and not every one. This sample has under 250,000 clones, with about 86% found just once. Trimming cost V 2 bases and J 8 bases; bases outside gene matches: 5. The CDR3 has 16 residues. The V gene's germline CDR1 is SGHRS and CDR2 YFSETQ. This TCR derives from a man aged 45 to 65 with active or convalescent COVID-19. The specimen sequenced was peripheral blood. The J gene is TRBJ2-1, the V gene TRBV5-1; the match to TRBD2 covers 15 bases. CDR3 residues: CASSLPGLAGGDEQFF. The CDR3 DNA is TGCGCCAGCAGCTTACCGGGACTAGCGGGAGGCGATGAGCAGTTCTTC.